Sequencing of this T cell receptor beta chain was carried out in a study of technical replicates of blood from several donors. Generated by immunoSEQ multiplex PCR, the TCRdb table keeps only in-frame clones and is missing some. Among roughly 15,000 clones listed, 84% were seen once. This TCR derives from a human donor in good health. Sequencing was carried out using PBMCs.

The CDR3 sequence: CATSRLQGGNQPQHF. The CDR3, as DNA: TGTGCCACCAGCAGACTACAGGGCGGCAATCAGCCCCAGCATTTT. The chain has TRBV15 and TRBJ1-5; D is perhaps TRBD1 (6 bases). Trimming took off 2 bases at V and 2 bases at J, with 10 bases between the two ends. The CDR3 loop spans 15 amino acids. Germline CDR1 LNHNV, CDR2 YYDKDF (reference sequence).